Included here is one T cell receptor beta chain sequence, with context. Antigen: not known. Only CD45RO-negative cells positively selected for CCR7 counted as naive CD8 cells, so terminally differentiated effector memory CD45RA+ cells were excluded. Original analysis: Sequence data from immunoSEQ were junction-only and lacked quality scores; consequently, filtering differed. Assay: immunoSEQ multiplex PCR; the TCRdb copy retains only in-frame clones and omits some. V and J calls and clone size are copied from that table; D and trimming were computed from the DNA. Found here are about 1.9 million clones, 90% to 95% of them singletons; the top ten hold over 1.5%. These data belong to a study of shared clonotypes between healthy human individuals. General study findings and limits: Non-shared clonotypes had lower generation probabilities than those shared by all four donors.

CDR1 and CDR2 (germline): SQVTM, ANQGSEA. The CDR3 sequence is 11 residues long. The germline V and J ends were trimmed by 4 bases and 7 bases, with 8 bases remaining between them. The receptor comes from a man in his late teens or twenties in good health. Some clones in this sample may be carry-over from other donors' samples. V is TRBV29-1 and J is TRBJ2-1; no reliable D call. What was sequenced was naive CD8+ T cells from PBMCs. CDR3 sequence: CSVVTQNEQFF. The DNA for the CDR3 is TGCAGCGTTGTAACCCAGAATGAGCAGTTCTTC.